This TCR beta chain was documented in a study of T cell responses to AZD1222 COVID-19 vaccine. Germline CDR1 and CDR2: SGHRS and YFSETQ. The CDR3 runs 16 residues. With 4 bases clipped from V and 1 base from J, the junction kept 5 bases outside the gene matches. The data were produced by immunoSEQ multiplex PCR, yet TCRdb's version contains in-frame clones alone and is incomplete. The sample contains more than 75,000 clones, roughly 94% of which appear only once. The source of this sequence is an adult in good health. This chain connects TRBV5-1 to TRBJ2-2; 9 bases fit TRBD1. Sequences were derived from peripheral blood, sampled on day 0 of AZD1222 vaccination. The CDR3 loop is CASSGLGQGNTGELFF. DNA for the CDR3: TGCGCCAGCAGCGGATTGGGACAGGGGAACACCGGGGAGCTGTTTTTT.